This entry lists 27 T cell receptor beta chains sequenced from one sample in a study of T-cell reconstitution after alpha-beta-depleted transplantation in children (TCRdb year 2016). The receptor library was made with PCR. Sequencing was performed on an Illumina HiSeq 2500. Molecular barcoding was employed in the preparation of TCR libraries, with unique molecular identifiers being used to normalize TCRbeta repertoire quantification. TCRdb passed the public sequencing reads through fastp at Q25 and MiXCR, retaining productive beta sequences. Rows are combined by CDR3 protein, so each entry shows the most common genes and DNA. This sample holds about 610,000 distinct CDR3 sequences; over 9.5% were observed only once. The ten largest clones represent 4% of the sample. The sample was PBMCs from the stem cell graft donor, taken from the stem cell graft. These receptors were collected from a human donor who donated a stem cell graft to a child with acute myeloid leukemia.

The chain employs TRBV3-1 and TRBJ2-3; weak D call: TRBD2 (5 bases). This CDR3 spans 14 amino acids. Germline CDR1 reads LGHDT; CDR2 reads YNNKEL (reference sequence). V lost 6 bases to trimming and J lost 2 bases, with 12 bases between them. DNA of the CDR3: TGTGCCAGCAGTGGTGAGCGGATCACAGATACGCAGTATTTT. Its translation is CASSGERITDTQYF.

This rearrangement joins TRBV28 to TRBJ2-5; tentative D call: TRBD2 (6 bases). Germline CDR1 MDHEN, CDR2 SYDVKM. CDR3 length: 15 residues. With 4 bases removed from V and 3 bases from J, the gap between germline ends came to 15 bases. CDR3 sequence (DNA): TGTGCCAGCAGTTCGCTTAGTAGCGGCAAAGAGACCCAGTACTTC. It encodes CASSSLSSGKETQYF.

A few counts support this clonotype. CDR3 sequence: CASTLGPGLAYLRQYF. In DNA form, the CDR3 reads TGTGCCAGCACCCTGGGTCCCGGACTAGCGTACCTCCGACAGTACTTC. This sequence joins TRBV7-2 and TRBJ2-7, with 9 bases identical to TRBD2. Germline lookup yields CDR1 SGHTA and CDR2 FQGNSA. The CDR3 has 16 amino acids. The V gene end was trimmed by 7 bases and the J gene end by 10 bases; junction bases not matched to a gene: 20.

In its sample, this clonotype was seen many times. The CDR3 DNA follows: TGTGCCAGCTCACCACAGTTTAGGGGTGAGCAGTTCTTC. Its translation: CASSPQFRGEQFF. V and J are TRBV18 and TRBJ2-1; D is perhaps TRBD1 (5 bases). The CDR3 sequence is 13 residues long. Germline V gives CDR1 KGHSH, CDR2 LQKENI. V was pared by 1 base and J by 9 bases, with 10 bases between.

The sample holds a few counts of this clonotype. J is TRBJ1-1 and V is TRBV29-1, with D maybe TRBD1 (5 bases). The CDR3 is made up of 13 amino acids. The V and J ends lost 5 bases and 1 base respectively, with 11 bases between them. Germline V gene data show CDR1 as SQVTM and CDR2 as ANQGSEA. CDR3 DNA: TGCAGCGTTCATGGGGGAGGGAACACTGAAGCTTTCTTT. This encodes CSVHGGGNTEAFF.

This rearrangement joins TRBV7-9 to TRBJ2-1; the D call may be TRBD1 or TRBD2 (7 bases each). V was shortened by 6 bases and J by 4 bases, with 19 bases between the two germline ends. This CDR3 has 16 residues. CDR1 is SEHNR and CDR2 is FQNEAQ in the germline V gene (reference sequence). CDR3 in DNA: TGTGCCAGCAGTTTTCAGGGGGGGAGAGGGTACAATGAGCAGTTCTTC. It is translated as CASSFQGGRGYNEQFF.

This chain uses TRBV20-1 with TRBJ2-7; TRBD1 matches 9 bases. J gave up 6 bases and V 5 bases, and 11 bases lay outside the gene matches. Germline-derived CDR1 and CDR2 are DFQATT and SNEGSKA (reference sequence). The CDR3 is made up of 14 amino acids. CDR3 nucleotide sequence: TGCAGTGCTCGTACAGGGGGCTTCGACGGCGAGCAGTACTTC. Its translation is CSARTGGFDGEQYF.

The rearrangement links TRBV12-3 or TRBV12-4 to TRBJ2-3; 11 bases are a match to TRBD2. CDR3 length: 16 amino acids. After removal of 3 bases from V and 1 base from J, the junction contained 3 bases not matched to a gene. The CDR3, as DNA: TGTGCCAGCAGTTTTCGACTAGCGGGGCGCACAGATACGCAGTATTTT. It specifies CASSFRLAGRTDTQYF.

This clonotype has a count of ten or more. The junction shows a germline mismatch at one end, possibly a read error. The chain joins TRBV12-3 or TRBV12-4 to TRBJ1-1; maybe TRBD1 (6 bases). There are 13 residues in the CDR3. In DNA, the CDR3 is TGCGCCAGCAGCGTACAGGGGAACACTGAAGCTTTCTTT. Its translation: CASSVQGNTEAFF.

In nucleotides, the CDR3 is TGTGCCAGCAGTTTCGGACTAGCGGGAGTCCGAGAGACCCAGTACTTC. Protein sequence: CASSFGLAGVRETQYF. The chain combines TRBV12-3 or TRBV12-4 with TRBJ2-5, with TRBD2 matching over 13 bases. The CDR3 runs to 16 residues. V shed 3 bases and J 4 bases; nucleotides not matched to a gene: 5.

This clonotype occurred many times. This chain connects TRBV6-2 or TRBV6-3 to TRBJ2-2; weak D call: TRBD1 (5 bases). V was pared by 8 bases and J by 6 bases, with 16 bases between. The length of the CDR3 is 14 residues. Germline V gives CDR1 MNHEY, CDR2 SVGEGT. CDR3 region: CASVQGTLPGELFF. The CDR3 DNA reads as TGTGCCAGCGTCCAGGGAACCCTACCCGGGGAGCTGTTTTTT.

This chain links TRBV12-3 or TRBV12-4 with TRBJ2-7, with 12 bases lining up with TRBD1. The CDR3 is 18 residues long. Trimming took 11 bases from V and 9 from J; bases not matched to a gene: 26. The CDR3 loop reads CARCLGDRGRGAALRQYF. In DNA form, the CDR3 reads TGTGCCCGCTGTCTCGGGGACAGGGGGCGGGGGGCCGCGTTACGGCAGTACTTC.

In this sample, this clonotype turned up many times. V is TRBV9 and J is TRBJ2-7, with D possibly being TRBD1 or TRBD2 (5 bases each). Germline V gene sequence: CDR1 SGDLS, CDR2 YYNGEE. The CDR3 consists of 9 residues. The CDR3 DNA follows: TGTGCGGGGGTCTACGAGCAGTACTTC. Translating it yields CAGVYEQYF.

This clonotype was detected only a few times. V is TRBV4-2 and J is TRBJ2-3; D call uncertain. V shed 2 bases and J shed 1 base, with 13 bases lying between them. Germline V CDR1 and CDR2: LGHNA, YNFKEQ. This CDR3 comprises 16 residues. The CDR3 is CASSQLRLEGTDTQYF. The CDR3 nucleotides are TGTGCCAGCAGCCAACTACGCTTAGAAGGCACAGATACGCAGTATTTT.

This clonotype was recorded many times. The chain is built from TRBV20-1 and TRBJ2-3; 11 bases align to TRBD2. The J segment lost 4 bases and the V segment lost 6 bases, leaving 6 bases of the junction unmatched. The CDR3 runs to 14 residues. Germline CDR1 and CDR2: DFQATT and SNEGSKA (reference sequence). The CDR3 DNA reads TGCAGTGCCCTACTAGCGGGAGTGTCAGATACGCAGTATTTT. As protein: CSALLAGVSDTQYF.

The CDR3 is CASSFVGALGYTF. The DNA for the CDR3 is TGTGCCAGCAGTTTTGTGGGGGCGCTTGGCTACACCTTC. V is TRBV12-3 or TRBV12-4 and J is TRBJ1-2; possibly TRBD1 for D (6 bases). The CDR3 sequence is 13 residues long. Trimming removed 3 bases at V and 7 bases at J, with 12 bases between.

V is TRBV5-1 and J is TRBJ2-1; the D call may be TRBD1 or TRBD2 (5 bases each). CDR1 is SGHRS, CDR2 YFSETQ, per germline. This CDR3 contains 18 residues. The germline V and J ends were trimmed by 6 bases and 1 base, with 23 bases remaining between them. This chain's CDR3 is CASTPKGSLSGSYNEQFF. Written as DNA, the CDR3 is TGCGCCAGCACCCCTAAGGGGTCTCTGTCGGGATCCTACAATGAGCAGTTCTTC.

The chain couples TRBV11-3 to TRBJ2-1; 7 nucleotides line up with TRBD2. V shed 4 bases, J shed 8 bases, and the junction held 11 bases outside the gene matches. The CDR3 totals 15 residues. Germline CDR1 reads SGHNT; CDR2 reads YENEEA. CDR3 sequence (DNA): TGTGCCAGCAGCTATGCTGGGGGGGGTCGGGATGAGCAGTTCTTC. Translation gives CASSYAGGGRDEQFF.

This clonotype came up a few times. The chain couples TRBV29-1 to TRBJ1-2; D gene ambiguous. The CDR3 consists of 12 residues. V lost 3 bases to trimming and J lost 8 bases, with 13 bases between them. CDR1 is SQVTM and CDR2 is ANQGSEA in the germline V gene. The DNA for the CDR3 is TGCAGCGTTGAGGCCCAGGCTGAGGGCTACACCTTC. Its translation: CSVEAQAEGYTF.

The chain couples TRBV20-1 to TRBJ1-4; possible D gene TRBD1, 6 bases. Trimming removed 1 base at V and 13 bases at J, with 25 bases between. The CDR3 is 16 amino acids. The V gene's germline CDR1 is DFQATT and CDR2 SNEGSKA (reference sequence). The CDR3 here is CSARADSAGARGGLFF. Written as DNA, the CDR3 is TGCAGTGCTAGAGCCGACTCGGCGGGGGCGAGAGGGGGACTGTTTTTT.

V and J are TRBV3-1 and TRBJ1-2; unclear D gene. The CDR3 sequence is 13 residues long. The germline V gene has CDR1 LGHDT and CDR2 YNNKEL (reference sequence). V was clipped by 1 base and J by 6 bases, with 9 bases between them. The CDR3 protein is CASSQGKIDGYTF. The DNA of the CDR3 is TGTGCCAGCAGCCAAGGCAAAATCGATGGCTACACCTTC. Complete variable domain (other parts from reference TRBV3-1 and TRBJ1-2): DTAVSQTPKYLVTQMGNDKSIKCEQNLGHDTMYWYKQDSKKFLKIMFSYNNKELIINETVPNRFSPKSPDKAHLNLHINSLELGDSAVYFCASSQGKIDGYTFGSGTRLTVV.

Many counts were recorded for this clonotype. The chain joins TRBV29-1 to TRBJ2-1, with TRBD1 matching over 8 bases. This CDR3 is built from 13 residues. Germline CDR1 is SQVTM and CDR2 is ANQGSEA. The trim removed 7 bases at V and 9 bases at J, leaving 11 bases unmatched. The CDR3 loop reads CSAPDRVYGEQFF. The CDR3 region has the DNA TGCAGCGCCCCGGACAGGGTGTATGGTGAGCAGTTCTTC.

This clonotype was seen a handful of times. The V gene is TRBV29-1, the J gene TRBJ1-1; maybe TRBD1 (6 bases). The V gene's germline CDR1 is SQVTM and CDR2 ANQGSEA. Trimming stripped 2 bases from V and 4 bases from J, with 17 bases between. The CDR3 sequence is 15 residues long. The CDR3 sequence is CSVEFNVQGGTEAFF. The CDR3 coding sequence is TGCAGCGTTGAATTTAATGTACAGGGTGGCACTGAAGCTTTCTTT.

In nucleotides, the CDR3 is TGTGGAGCCGGGGGTCGGGGAAACAATGAGCAGTTCTTC. Amino acid sequence: CGAGGRGNNEQFF. This chain connects TRBV19 to TRBJ2-1; the D gene is possibly TRBD2 (6 bases). The CDR3 totals 13 residues. Germline V gene sequence: CDR1 LNHDA, CDR2 SQIVND (reference sequence). Based on the CDR3 plus reference TRBV19 and TRBJ2-1, the full variable domain is DGGITQSPKYLFRKEGQNVTLSCEQNLNHDAMYWYRQDPGQGLRLIYYSQIVNDFQKGDIAEGYSVSREKKESFPLTVTSAQKNPTAFYLCGAGGRGNNEQFFGPGTRLTVL.

This clonotype was seen more than once but under ten times. The chain couples TRBV20-1 to TRBJ2-1; 9 bases align to TRBD2. J lost 7 bases, V lost 5 bases, and 3 bases had no gene match. The CDR3 is 12 amino acids. Germline CDR1 and CDR2: DFQATT and SNEGSKA (reference sequence). The CDR3 DNA reads TGCAGTGCTCGGACTAGCGCAAATGAGCAGTTCTTC. It encodes CSARTSANEQFF.

The rearrangement uses TRBV4-3 and TRBJ1-4; the D is unclear. Deletions cut 0 bases from V and 8 bases from J, with 10 bases between. The CDR3 covers 14 residues. The V gene's germline CDR1 is LGHNA and CDR2 YSLEER. The CDR3 nucleotides are TGCGCCAGCAGCCAAGATCTAGCCGGGGAAAAACTGTTTTTT. Translated, it gives CASSQDLAGEKLFF.

This clonotype was picked up many times. One junction end disagrees with the germline gene, perhaps due to a read error. V is TRBV6-2 or TRBV6-3 and J is TRBJ2-7; TRBD2 might be the D (6 bases). The CDR3 extends over 14 amino acids. Germline-derived CDR1 and CDR2 are MNHEY and SVGEGT. The CDR3 coding sequence is TGTGCCAGTACTCGCGGGGCTAGCTCCCACGAGCAGTACTTC. As protein: CASTRGASSHEQYF.